Listed below are T cell receptor beta chains from one sample, sequenced in a study of T cell changes during pregnancy in multiple sclerosis. Using immunoSEQ multiplex PCR, the repertoire was profiled, and TCRdb retains in-frame clones only, with some absent. The sample yields approximately 130,000 clones, 90% to 96% seen once. Here the sequenced sample was peripheral blood, taken after pregnancy. The receptors derive from a female donor with multiple sclerosis, enrolled in a pregnancy study. The CDR3 runs from the conserved cysteine through the conserved F or W. Each record gives: J gene, D gene, CDR3 length, clone size, V gene, CDR3 DNA, CDR3 protein. A D gene is named only where the DNA matches it firmly. Clone size, where shown, is once, few, many, or a class for clones that have expanded.

J: TRBJ2-5; D: NA; length: 11; size: NA; V: TRBV28; DNA: TGTGCCAGCAGTTTTCGGGAGACCCAGTACTTC; CDR3: CASSFRETQYF
J: TRBJ2-1; D: NA; length: 13; size: once; V: TRBV6-5; DNA: TGTGCCAGCAGAACAACAATGCCTAATGAGCAGTTCTTC; CDR3: CASRTTMPNEQFF
J: TRBJ2-7; D: NA; length: 15; size: NA; V: TRBV7-2; DNA: TGTGCCAGCAGCTTGGCCCTAGCACACCCCTACGAGCAGTACTTC; CDR3: CASSLALAHPYEQYF
J: TRBJ1-2; D: TRBD1; length: 19; size: NA; V: TRBV13; DNA: TGTGCCAGCAGCTTAGTTGGCGTGGCAGGGGGTCCCTTTAACTATGGCTACACCTTC; CDR3: CASSLVGVAGGPFNYGYTF
J: TRBJ2-5; D: TRBD1; length: 14; size: NA; V: TRBV5-4; DNA: TGTGCCAGCAGCTCGGGGACAGGGTATGAGACCCAGTACTTC; CDR3: CASSSGTGYETQYF
J: TRBJ2-7; D: TRBD1; length: 16; size: NA; V: TRBV28; DNA: TGTGCCAGCAGCCTAGGGGGACAGGGGAGTTCATACGAGCAGTACTTC; CDR3: CASSLGGQGSSYEQYF
J: TRBJ1-3; D: NA; length: 15; size: NA; V: TRBV28; DNA: TGTGCCAGCAGGACACCCGCCAGCTCTGGAAACACCATATATTTT; CDR3: CASRTPASSGNTIYF
J: TRBJ2-7; D: TRBD2; length: 15; size: once; V: TRBV27; DNA: TGTGCCAGCAGTTGGGGGGGAGGGTCCACCTACGAGCAGTACTTC; CDR3: CASSWGGGSTYEQYF
J: TRBJ2-7; D: TRBD2; length: 15; size: NA; V: TRBV5-4; DNA: TGTGCCAGCAGCTTGGCCGGGGTAGCGGGCTACGAGCAGTACTTC; CDR3: CASSLAGVAGYEQYF
J: TRBJ2-6; D: NA; length: 12; size: NA; V: TRBV7-2; DNA: TGTGCCAGCCGGGGGGGGGCCAACGTCCTGACTTTC; CDR3: CASRGGANVLTF
J: TRBJ2-7; D: TRBD1; length: 14; size: NA; V: TRBV5-4; DNA: TGTGCCAGCAGCTTTGGGACAGGAGCCTACGAGCAGTACTTC; CDR3: CASSFGTGAYEQYF
J: TRBJ2-1; D: TRBD1; length: 16; size: once; V: TRBV29-1; DNA: TGCAGCGTTGAAGATGGCCCCCAGGGGGCTGGGTATGAGCAGTTCTTC; CDR3: CSVEDGPQGAGYEQFF
J: TRBJ2-7; D: TRBD2; length: 13; size: NA; V: TRBV6-1; DNA: TGTGCCAGCAGTGATCCGGGACTAGCGGGCCGCTTATTC; CDR3: CASSDPGLAGRLF
J: TRBJ1-2; D: NA; length: 17; size: NA; V: TRBV5-1; DNA: TGCGCCAGCAGCTTCACGTTCCGGGACTATGATAACTATGGCTACACCTTC; CDR3: CASSFTFRDYDNYGYTF
J: TRBJ2-1; D: NA; length: 15; size: once; V: TRBV14; DNA: TGTGCCAGCAGCCAAGACGTGGCACCCTACAATGAGCAGTTCTTC; CDR3: CASSQDVAPYNEQFF
J: TRBJ2-4; D: TRBD2; length: 15; size: NA; V: TRBV25-1; DNA: TGTGCCAGCAGCCCCAGACTAGCGGGGTCGGACATTCAGTACTTC; CDR3: CASSPRLAGSDIQYF
J: TRBJ1-5; D: NA; length: 16; size: NA; V: TRBV19; DNA: TGTGCCAGTAGTAACCCTGAGGACAGCTACAATCAGCCCCAGCATTTT; CDR3: CASSNPEDSYNQPQHF
J: TRBJ2-1; D: NA; length: 14; size: NA; V: TRBV6-1; DNA: TGTGCCAGCAGTGAAGCGCTTACTTATGACAGGAAGTTCTTC; CDR3: CASSEALTYDRKFF
J: TRBJ2-7; D: TRBD2; length: 14; size: NA; V: TRBV13; DNA: TGTGCCAGCAGGAAAGGACTAGCGGACTACGAGCAGTACTTC; CDR3: CASRKGLADYEQYF
J: TRBJ2-1; D: TRBD2; length: 16; size: NA; V: TRBV2; DNA: TGTGCCAGCAGCCCCGCCGGCGGGAGGGTATACAATGAGCAGTTCTTC; CDR3: CASSPAGGRVYNEQFF
J: TRBJ1-2; D: NA; length: 13; size: NA; V: TRBV19; DNA: TGTGCCAGTAGTGGAGGCAGGACGACTGGCTACACCTTC; CDR3: CASSGGRTTGYTF
J: TRBJ1-4; D: NA; length: 14; size: NA; V: TRBV6-5; DNA: TGTGCCAGCACCACCGGGGGGCCGGATGAAAAACTGTTTTTT; CDR3: CASTTGGPDEKLFF
J: TRBJ1-5; D: NA; length: 14; size: once; V: TRBV27; DNA: TGTGCCAGCAGTCCAGGGGCCCGAGTTCAGCCCCAGCATTTT; CDR3: CASSPGARVQPQHF
J: TRBJ2-3; D: TRBD1; length: 17; size: NA; V: TRBV7-9; DNA: TGTGCCAGCAGCTTTATTGCTTTGGGACAGGGTGCAGATACGCAGTATTTT; CDR3: CASSFIALGQGADTQYF